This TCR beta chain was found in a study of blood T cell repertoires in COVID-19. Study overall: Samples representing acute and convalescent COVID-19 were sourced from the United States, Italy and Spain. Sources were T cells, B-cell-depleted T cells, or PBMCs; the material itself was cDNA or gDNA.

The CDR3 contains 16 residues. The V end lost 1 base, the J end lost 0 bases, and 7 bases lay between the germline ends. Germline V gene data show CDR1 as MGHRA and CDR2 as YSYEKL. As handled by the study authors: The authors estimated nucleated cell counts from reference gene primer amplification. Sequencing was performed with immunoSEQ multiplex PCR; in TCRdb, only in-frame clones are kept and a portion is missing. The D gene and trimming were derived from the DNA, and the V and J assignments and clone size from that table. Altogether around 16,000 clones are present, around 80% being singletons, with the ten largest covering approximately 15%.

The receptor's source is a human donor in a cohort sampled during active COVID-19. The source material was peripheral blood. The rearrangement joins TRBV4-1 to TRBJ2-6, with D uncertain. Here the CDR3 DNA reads TGCGCCAGCAGCCAAGGGCCGTTCTCTGGGGCCAACGTCCTGACTTTC. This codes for CASSQGPFSGANVLTF.